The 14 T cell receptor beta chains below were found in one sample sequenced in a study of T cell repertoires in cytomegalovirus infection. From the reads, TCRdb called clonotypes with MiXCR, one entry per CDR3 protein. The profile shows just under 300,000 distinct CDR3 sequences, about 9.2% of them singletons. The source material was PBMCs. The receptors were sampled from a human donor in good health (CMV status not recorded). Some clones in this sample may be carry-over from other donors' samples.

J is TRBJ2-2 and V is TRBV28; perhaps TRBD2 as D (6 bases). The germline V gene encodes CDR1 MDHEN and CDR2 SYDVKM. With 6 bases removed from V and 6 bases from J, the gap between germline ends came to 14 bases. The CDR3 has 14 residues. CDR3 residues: CASSVQGGAGELFF. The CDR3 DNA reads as TGTGCCAGCAGCGTGCAGGGAGGCGCCGGGGAGCTGTTTTTT.

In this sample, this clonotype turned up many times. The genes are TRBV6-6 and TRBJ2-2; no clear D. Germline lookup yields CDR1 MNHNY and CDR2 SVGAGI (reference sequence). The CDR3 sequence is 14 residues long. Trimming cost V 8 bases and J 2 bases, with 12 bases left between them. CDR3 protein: CASSRSQNTGELFF. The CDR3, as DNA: TGTGCCAGCTCCCGGTCCCAAAACACCGGGGAGCTGTTTTTT.

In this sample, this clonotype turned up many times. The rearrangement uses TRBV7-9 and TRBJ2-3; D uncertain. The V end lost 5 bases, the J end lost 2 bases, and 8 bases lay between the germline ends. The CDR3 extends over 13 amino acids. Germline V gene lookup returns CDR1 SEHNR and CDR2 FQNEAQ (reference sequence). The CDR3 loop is CASSQANTDTQYF. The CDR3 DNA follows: TGTGCCAGCAGCCAGGCGAACACAGATACGCAGTATTTT.

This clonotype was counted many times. CDR3 residues: CASRLRGANQGSSGANVLTF. The CDR3 DNA reads TGTGCCAGCAGGTTACGGGGGGCTAATCAGGGTTCTTCTGGGGCCAACGTCCTGACTTTC. The chain recombines TRBV12-3 or TRBV12-4 with TRBJ2-6, with D perhaps matching TRBD2 (7 bases). Trimming removed 6 bases at V and 1 base at J, with 25 bases between. The CDR3 has 20 residues.

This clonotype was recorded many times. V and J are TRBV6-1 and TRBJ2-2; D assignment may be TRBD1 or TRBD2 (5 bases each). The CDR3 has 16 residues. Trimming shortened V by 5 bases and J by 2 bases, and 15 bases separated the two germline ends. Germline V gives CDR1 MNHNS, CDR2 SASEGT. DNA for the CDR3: TGTGCCAGCAGTTCAGGGACGTTCGTAAACACCGGGGAGCTGTTTTTT. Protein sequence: CASSSGTFVNTGELFF.

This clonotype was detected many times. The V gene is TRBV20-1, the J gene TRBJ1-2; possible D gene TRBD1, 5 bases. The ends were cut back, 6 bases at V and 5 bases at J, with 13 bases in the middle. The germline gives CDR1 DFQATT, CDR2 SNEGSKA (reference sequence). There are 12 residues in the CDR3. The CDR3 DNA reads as TGCAGTGCGGGTCCAGGGCTGTATGGCTACACCTTC. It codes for CSAGPGLYGYTF.

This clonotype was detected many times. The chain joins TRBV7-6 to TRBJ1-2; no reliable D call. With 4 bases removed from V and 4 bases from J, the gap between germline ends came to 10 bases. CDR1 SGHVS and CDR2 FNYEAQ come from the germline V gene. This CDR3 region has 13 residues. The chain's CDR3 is CASSSTEGYGYTF. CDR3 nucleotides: TGTGCCAGCAGCTCGACCGAGGGCTATGGCTACACCTTC. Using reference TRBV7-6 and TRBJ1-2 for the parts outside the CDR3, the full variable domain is GAGVSQSPRYKVTKRGQDVALRCDPISGHVSLYWYRQALGQGPEFLTYFNYEAQQDKSGLPNDRFSAERPEGSISTLTIQRTEQRDSAMYRCASSSTEGYGYTFGSGTRLTVV.

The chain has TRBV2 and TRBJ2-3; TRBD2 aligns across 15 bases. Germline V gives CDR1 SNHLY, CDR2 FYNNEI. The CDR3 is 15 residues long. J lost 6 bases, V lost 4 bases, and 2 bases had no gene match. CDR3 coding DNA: TGTGCCAGCAGTGGGACTAGCGGGGGGGTGGATACGCAGTATTTT. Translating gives CASSGTSGGVDTQYF.

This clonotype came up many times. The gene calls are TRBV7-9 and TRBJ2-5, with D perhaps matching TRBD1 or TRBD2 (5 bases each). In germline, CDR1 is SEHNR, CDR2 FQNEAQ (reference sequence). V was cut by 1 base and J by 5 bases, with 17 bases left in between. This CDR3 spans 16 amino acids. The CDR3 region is CASSLDAATREETQYF. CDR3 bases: TGTGCCAGCAGCTTAGATGCAGCAACCAGGGAGGAGACCCAGTACTTC.

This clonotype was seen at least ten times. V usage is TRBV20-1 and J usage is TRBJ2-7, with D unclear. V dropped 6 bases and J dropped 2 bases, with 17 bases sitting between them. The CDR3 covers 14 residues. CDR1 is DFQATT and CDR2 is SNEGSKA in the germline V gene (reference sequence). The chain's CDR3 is CSATLKGKAYEQYF. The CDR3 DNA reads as TGCAGTGCCACACTAAAAGGAAAGGCCTACGAGCAGTACTTC.

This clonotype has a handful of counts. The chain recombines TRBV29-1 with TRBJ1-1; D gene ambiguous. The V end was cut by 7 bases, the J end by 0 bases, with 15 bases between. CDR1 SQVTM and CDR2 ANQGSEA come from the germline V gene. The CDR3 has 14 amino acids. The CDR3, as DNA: TGCAGCGCGAAAGGTAGCGGAATGAACACTGAAGCTTTCTTT. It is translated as CSAKGSGMNTEAFF.

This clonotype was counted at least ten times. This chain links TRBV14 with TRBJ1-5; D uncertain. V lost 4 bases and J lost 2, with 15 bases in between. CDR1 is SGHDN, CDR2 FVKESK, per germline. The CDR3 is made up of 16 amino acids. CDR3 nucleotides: TGTGCCAGCAGCCTGGGTGGCGCGACTGGCAATCAGCCCCAGCATTTT. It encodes CASSLGGATGNQPQHF.

In DNA form, the CDR3 reads TGTGCCATCAAGCGCGAGGGGGCGAGGGATACGCAGTATTTT. Translating it yields CAIKREGARDTQYF. V gene TRBV10-3 combines with J gene TRBJ2-3, with 7 nucleotides matching TRBD1. The germline V gene has CDR1 ENHRY and CDR2 SYGVKD. V was pared by 7 bases and J by 6 bases, with 10 bases of the junction left unmatched. The CDR3 extends over 14 amino acids.

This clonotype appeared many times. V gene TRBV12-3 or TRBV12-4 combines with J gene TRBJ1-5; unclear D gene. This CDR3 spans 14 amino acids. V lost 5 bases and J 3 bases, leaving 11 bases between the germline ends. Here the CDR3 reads CASSDGGNNQPQHF. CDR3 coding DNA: TGTGCCAGCAGTGACGGAGGGAACAATCAGCCCCAGCATTTT.